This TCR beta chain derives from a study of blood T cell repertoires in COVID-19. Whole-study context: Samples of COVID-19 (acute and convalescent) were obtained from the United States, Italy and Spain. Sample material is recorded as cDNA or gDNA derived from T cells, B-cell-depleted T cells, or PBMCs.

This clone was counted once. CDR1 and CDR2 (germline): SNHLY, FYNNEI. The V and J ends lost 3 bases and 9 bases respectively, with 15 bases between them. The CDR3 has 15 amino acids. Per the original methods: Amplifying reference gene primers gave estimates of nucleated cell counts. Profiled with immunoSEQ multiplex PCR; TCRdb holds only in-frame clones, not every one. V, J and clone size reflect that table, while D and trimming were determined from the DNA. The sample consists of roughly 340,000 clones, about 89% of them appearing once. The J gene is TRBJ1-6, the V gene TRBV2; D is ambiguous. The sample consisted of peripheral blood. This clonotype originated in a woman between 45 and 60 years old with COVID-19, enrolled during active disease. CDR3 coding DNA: TGTGCCAGCAGTGATAGAGGGCTCCTATTTTCACCCCTCCACTTT. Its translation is CASSDRGLLFSPLHF.